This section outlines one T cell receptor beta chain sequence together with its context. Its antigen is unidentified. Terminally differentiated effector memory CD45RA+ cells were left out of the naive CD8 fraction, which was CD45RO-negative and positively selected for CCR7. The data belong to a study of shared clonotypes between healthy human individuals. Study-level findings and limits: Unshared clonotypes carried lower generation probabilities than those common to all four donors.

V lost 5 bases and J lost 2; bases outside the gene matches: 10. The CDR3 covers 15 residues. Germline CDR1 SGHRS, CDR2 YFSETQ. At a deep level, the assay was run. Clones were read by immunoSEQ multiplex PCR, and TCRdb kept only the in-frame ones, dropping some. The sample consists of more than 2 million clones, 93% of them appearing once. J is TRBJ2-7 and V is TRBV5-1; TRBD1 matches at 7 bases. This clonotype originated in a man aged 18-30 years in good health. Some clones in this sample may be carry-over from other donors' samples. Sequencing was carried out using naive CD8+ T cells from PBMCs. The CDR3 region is CASRPPGQRTYEQYF. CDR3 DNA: TGCGCCAGCAGGCCTCCGGGACAGAGGACCTACGAGCAGTACTTC.